This TCR beta chain was captured in a study of cytomegalovirus exposure and HLA in healthy donors. Overall study context: Among about 190 million T cells, an earlier analysis found 117 million unique TCR beta sequences.

The CDR3 is made up of 18 amino acids. CDR1 is LGHNA and CDR2 is YSLEER in the germline V gene. Trimming stripped 0 bases from V and 0 bases from J, with 16 bases between. Study-level points and caveats: Generally TCR sequences proved uncommon, though certain public TCRs appeared in numerous donors.

Only one count was recorded for this clone. Antigen specificity is unknown. The PCR ran on 60 Vbeta and 13 Jbeta primers. Only in-frame clones appear in the TCRdb table, and some are missing; sequencing was by immunoSEQ multiplex PCR. In the table there are around 200,000 clones, around 89% of which are singletons. The receptor was derived from a woman aged 18-30 years in good health and CMV-seronegative. The V and J genes are TRBV4-3 and TRBJ2-3, with D perhaps TRBD1 (5 bases). Sequencing was carried out using PBMCs. CDR3 DNA sequence: TGCGCCAGCAGCCAAGAATTCGGCGACAGCTACAGCACAGATACGCAGTATTTT. This translates into CASSQEFGDSYSTDTQYF.